What follows describes a single T cell receptor beta chain. This sample is drawn from a study of blood T cell repertoires in COVID-19. Authors' data handling: From reference gene primer amplification, estimates of nucleated cell counts were derived. Using immunoSEQ multiplex PCR, the repertoire was profiled, and TCRdb retains in-frame clones only, with some absent. D and trimming come from the DNA, and the V and J calls and clone size come from that table. Altogether under 95,000 clones are present, around 88% being singletons, with the ten largest covering 5% to 6.5%. Material: peripheral blood. This receptor was taken from a man aged 55 to 69 with acute or convalescent COVID-19.

CDR3 bases: TGTGCCATCACTCAGGGGATGGGTGAAAAACTGTTTTTT. Amino acids: CAITQGMGEKLFF. The J gene is TRBJ1-4, the V gene TRBV10-3, with D tentatively TRBD1 (6 bases). The germline CDR1 and CDR2 sequences are ENHRY and SYGVKD. Trimming pared 7 bases from V and 7 bases from J, leaving 13 bases between. The CDR3 runs 13 residues.